This T cell receptor beta chain was obtained from a study of T cells in Graves' hyperthyroidism and ophthalmopathy. General study points: Stable hyperthyroidism was separated from ophthalmopathy by a model based on 13 V-J features.

Amplification yielded TCR beta CDR3 regions, with RNA transcripts as the source. An initial round of RT-PCR targeting the TCR CDR3 relied on the HTBI primer set. One entry per CDR3 protein results from TCRdb running MiXCR on the multiplex PCR reads. In the table there are roughly 170,000 distinct CDR3 sequences, about 15% of which are singletons. Patients were aged 18 to 65, had disease duration under 2 months, and had newly diagnosed hyperthyroidism. Those patients with uncontrolled infection, other autoimmune disease, pregnancy or lactation were excluded. Fresh peripheral blood, 8 to 10 ml, was the source of the PBMCs. Note on this clonotype: Its antigen is not identified.

The CDR3 spans 13 residues. V lost 8 bases, J lost 7 bases, and 12 bases lay in between. From germline, CDR1 is MGHRA and CDR2 YSYEKL. The origin of this receptor is a woman in her forties or fifties with Graves' hyperthyroidism. The rearrangement joins TRBV4-1 to TRBJ1-6, with D maybe TRBD1 (5 bases). The specimen sequenced was blood. The CDR3 is CASSLEGNSPLHF. CDR3 DNA: TGCGCCAGCTCCTTGGAGGGGAATTCACCCCTCCACTTT.